This T cell receptor (beta chain) was identified in a study of blood T cell repertoires in COVID-19. Study context: Samples taken during acute and convalescent COVID-19 were collected in the United States, Italy and Spain. From T cells, B-cell-depleted T cells, or PBMCs came the material, which was cDNA or gDNA.

The CDR3 loop spans 15 amino acids. V was cut by 6 bases and J by 6 bases, with 21 bases left in between. Germline assignment: CDR1 LNHDA and CDR2 SQIVND (reference sequence). Original handling: Reference gene primer amplification gave nucleated cell count estimates. Produced via immunoSEQ multiplex PCR; TCRdb's table is partial and in-frame only. V, J and clone size derive from that table, while D and trimming were established from the DNA sequence. The top ten clones hold about 8.1% of a sample with fewer than 200,000 clones, approximately 86% of them seen once. This TCR derives from a woman aged 80 or over with COVID-19, enrolled during active disease. Sequenced material: peripheral blood. The V gene is TRBV19, the J gene TRBJ2-7, with D possibly being TRBD1 (6 bases). This chain's CDR3 is CASSLKTGLAGEQYF. The CDR3 DNA sequence: TGTGCCAGTAGCCTTAAGACAGGCCTTGCAGGCGAGCAGTACTTC. The full variable domain, in which reference TRBV19 and TRBJ2-7 provide the parts outside the CDR3, is DGGITQSPKYLFRKEGQNVTLSCEQNLNHDAMYWYRQDPGQGLRLIYYSQIVNDFQKGDIAEGYSVSREKKESFPLTVTSAQKNPTAFYLCASSLKTGLAGEQYFGPGTRLTVT.